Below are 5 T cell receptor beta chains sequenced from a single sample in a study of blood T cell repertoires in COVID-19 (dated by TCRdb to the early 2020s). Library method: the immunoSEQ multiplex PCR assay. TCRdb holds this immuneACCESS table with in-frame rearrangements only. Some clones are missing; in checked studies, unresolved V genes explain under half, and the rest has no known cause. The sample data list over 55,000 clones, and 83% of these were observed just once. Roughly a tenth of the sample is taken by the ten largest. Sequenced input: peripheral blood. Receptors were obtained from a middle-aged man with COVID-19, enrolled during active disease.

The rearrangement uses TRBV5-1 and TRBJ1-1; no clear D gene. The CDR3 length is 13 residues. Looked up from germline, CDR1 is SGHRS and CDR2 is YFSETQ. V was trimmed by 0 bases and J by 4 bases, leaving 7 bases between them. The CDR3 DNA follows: TGCGCCAGCAGCTTGGAGCTTTTCACTGAAGCTTTCTTT. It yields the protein CASSLELFTEAFF.

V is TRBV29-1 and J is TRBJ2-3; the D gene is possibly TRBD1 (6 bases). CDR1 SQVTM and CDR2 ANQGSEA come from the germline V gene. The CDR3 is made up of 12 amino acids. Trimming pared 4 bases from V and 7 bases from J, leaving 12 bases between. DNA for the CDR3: TGCAGCGTTGCTTGGGGGCCAAATACGCAGTATTTT. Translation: CSVAWGPNTQYF.

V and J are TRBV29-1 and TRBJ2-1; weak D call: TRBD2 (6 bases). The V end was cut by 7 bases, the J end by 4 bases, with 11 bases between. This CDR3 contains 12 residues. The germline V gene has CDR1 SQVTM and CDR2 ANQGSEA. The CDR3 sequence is CSGGVRYNEQFF. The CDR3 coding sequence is TGCAGCGGGGGGGTCAGATACAATGAGCAGTTCTTC.

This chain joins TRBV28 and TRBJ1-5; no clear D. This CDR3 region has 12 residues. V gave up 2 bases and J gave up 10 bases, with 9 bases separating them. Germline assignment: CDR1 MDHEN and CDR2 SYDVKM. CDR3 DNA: TGTGCCAGCAGTTTAGGGCCTCTACCCCAGCATTTT. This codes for CASSLGPLPQHF.

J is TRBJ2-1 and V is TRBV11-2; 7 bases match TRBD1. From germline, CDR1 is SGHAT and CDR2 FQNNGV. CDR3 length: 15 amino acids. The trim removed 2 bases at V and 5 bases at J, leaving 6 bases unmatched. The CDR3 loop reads CASSLNRGKDNEQFF. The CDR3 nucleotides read TGTGCCAGCAGCTTAAACAGGGGCAAGGACAATGAGCAGTTCTTC. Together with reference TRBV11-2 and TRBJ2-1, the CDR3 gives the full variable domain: EAGVAQSPRYKIIEKRQSVAFWCNPISGHATLYWYQQILGQGPKLLIQFQNNGVVDDSQLPKDRFSAERLKGVDSTLKIQPAKLEDSAVYLCASSLNRGKDNEQFFGPGTRLTVL.